Listed here is a single T cell receptor beta chain. The data are from a study of technical replicates of blood from a handful of donors. Germline CDR1 and CDR2: MNHEY and SVGAGI. The CDR3 length is 12 residues. V dropped 5 bases and J dropped 5; count of bases not matched to a gene: 0. Method: immunoSEQ multiplex PCR; TCRdb's copy keeps in-frame clones and lacks some. The sample lists around 80,000 clones, about 98% seen once, with about 0.15% in the top ten. The source of this sequence is a human donor in good health. The chain uses TRBV6-5 and TRBJ1-2, with TRBD1 matching 9 bases. The sequencing input was T cells isolated from PBMCs. The CDR3 nucleotides read TGTGCCAGCAGTGGACAGGGGTATGGCTACACCTTC. Translation gives CASSGQGYGYTF.